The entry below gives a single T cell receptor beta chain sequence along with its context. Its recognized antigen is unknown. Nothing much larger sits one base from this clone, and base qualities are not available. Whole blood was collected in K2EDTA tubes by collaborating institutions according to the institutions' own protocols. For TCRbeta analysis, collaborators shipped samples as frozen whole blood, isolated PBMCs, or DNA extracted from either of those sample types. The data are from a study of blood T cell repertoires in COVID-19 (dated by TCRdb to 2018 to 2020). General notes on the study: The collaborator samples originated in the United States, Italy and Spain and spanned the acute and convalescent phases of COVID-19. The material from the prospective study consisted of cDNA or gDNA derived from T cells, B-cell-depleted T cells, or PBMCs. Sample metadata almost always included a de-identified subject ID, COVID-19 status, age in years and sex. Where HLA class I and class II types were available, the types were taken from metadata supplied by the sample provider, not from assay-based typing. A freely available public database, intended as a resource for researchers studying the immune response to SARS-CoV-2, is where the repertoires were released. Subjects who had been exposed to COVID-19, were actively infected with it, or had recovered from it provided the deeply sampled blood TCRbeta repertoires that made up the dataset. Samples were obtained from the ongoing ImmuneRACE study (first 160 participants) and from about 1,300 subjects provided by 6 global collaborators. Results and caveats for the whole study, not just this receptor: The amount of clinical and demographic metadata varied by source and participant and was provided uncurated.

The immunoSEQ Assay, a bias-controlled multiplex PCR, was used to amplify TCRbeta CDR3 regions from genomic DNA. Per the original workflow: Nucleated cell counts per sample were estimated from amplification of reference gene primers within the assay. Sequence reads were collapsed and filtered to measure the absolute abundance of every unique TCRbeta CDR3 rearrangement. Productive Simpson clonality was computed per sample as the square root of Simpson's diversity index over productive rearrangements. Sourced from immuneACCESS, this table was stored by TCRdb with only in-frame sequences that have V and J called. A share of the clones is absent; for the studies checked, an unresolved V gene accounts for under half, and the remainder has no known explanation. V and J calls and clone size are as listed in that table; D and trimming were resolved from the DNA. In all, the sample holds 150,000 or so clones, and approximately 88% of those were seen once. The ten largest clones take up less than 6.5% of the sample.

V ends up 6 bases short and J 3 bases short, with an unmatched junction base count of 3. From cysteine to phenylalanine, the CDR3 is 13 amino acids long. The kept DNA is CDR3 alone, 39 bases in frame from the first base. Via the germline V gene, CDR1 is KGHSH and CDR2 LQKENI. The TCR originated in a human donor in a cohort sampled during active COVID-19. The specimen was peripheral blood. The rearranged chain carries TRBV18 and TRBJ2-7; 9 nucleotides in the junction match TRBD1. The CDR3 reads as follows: CASSGQGSYEQYF. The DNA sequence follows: TGTGCCAGCTCCGGACAGGGGAGCTACGAGCAGTACTTC.